This T cell receptor beta chain was documented in a study of cytomegalovirus exposure and HLA in healthy donors. The PCR employed 60 Vbeta primers together with 13 Jbeta primers. This table comes from immunoSEQ multiplex PCR, and its TCRdb copy is limited to in-frame clones, with some not included. Of over 110,000 clones in the sample, 70% to 80% were seen once. Findings and caveats of the study: The later analysis indicated that the majority of CMV-associated TCR beta chains appeared HLA-restricted. Previous analysis showed most TCR beta V segments were productive about 87% or about 30% of the time.

Donors consisted of healthy bone marrow donors. V was shortened by 5 bases and J by 3 bases, with 14 bases between the two germline ends. The CDR3 has 14 residues. Germline V lookup: CDR1 LNHDA, CDR2 SQIVND (reference sequence). A remark on this clone: The antigen remains unidentified.

The chain carries TRBV19 and TRBJ2-7; D is possibly TRBD1 (6 bases). The clonotype was recovered from a female donor in good health and CMV-seronegative. Sequencing was carried out using PBMCs. CDR3 amino acids: CASSYRENFYEQYF. In DNA, the CDR3 is TGTGCCAGTAGTTACAGGGAGAACTTCTACGAGCAGTACTTC.